The 19 T cell receptor beta chains in this list originate from one sample, sequenced in a study of T cells after yellow fever vaccination. TCRdb passed the 5' RACE reads through MiXCR, listing each CDR3 protein once. The table has around 68,000 distinct CDR3 sequences, about 7.2% seen once. Sequencing used CD8+ T cells sorted from PBMCs, obtained 10 to 11 days after the first yellow fever vaccination. These TCRs come from a man aged 18-30 years who received the YFV17D yellow fever vaccine.

Here the CDR3 reads CASSLSGRRTEAFF. The CDR3 DNA is TGTGCCAGCAGTTTATCGGGGAGGAGAACTGAAGCTTTCTTT. The gene calls are TRBV27 and TRBJ1-1; D remains ambiguous. Germline-derived CDR1 and CDR2 are MNHEY and SMNVEV (reference sequence). The V and J ends lost 0 bases and 5 bases respectively, with 10 bases between them. This CDR3 is built from 14 residues.

The chain joins TRBV11-2 to TRBJ2-7, with TRBD2 matching 9 bases. The V gene end was trimmed by 2 bases and the J gene end by 3 bases; junction bases not matched to a gene: 2. This CDR3 spans 14 amino acids. Germline V gives CDR1 SGHAT, CDR2 FQNNGV. The CDR3 is CASSLIAGDYEQYV. The CDR3 nucleotides read TGTGCCAGCAGCTTAATAGCGGGGGACTACGAGCAGTACGTC.

This clonotype came up many times. The rearrangement uses TRBV7-3 and TRBJ2-3; 10 bases are shared with TRBD2. This CDR3 is built from 15 residues. Germline V lookup: CDR1 SGHTA, CDR2 FQGTGA. The trim removed 7 bases at V and 0 bases at J, leaving 4 bases unmatched. As DNA, the CDR3 is TGTGCCAGCACCCGGACTAGCGGAAGCACAGATACGCAGTATTTT. This sequence encodes CASTRTSGSTDTQYF.

The chain recombines TRBV5-4 with TRBJ1-4; 9 bases are shared with TRBD1. The CDR3 covers 15 residues. V was pared by 4 bases and J by 2 bases, with 3 bases of the junction left unmatched. CDR1 is SGHNT and CDR2 is YYREEE in the germline V gene (reference sequence). CDR3 sequence: CASSIQGATNEKLFF. CDR3 DNA: TGTGCCAGCAGCATACAGGGGGCGACTAATGAAAAACTGTTTTTT.

The J gene is TRBJ2-7, the V gene TRBV7-3, with D possibly TRBD2 on 6 matching bases. Trimming took 4 bases from V and 3 from J, leaving 16 bases between them. This CDR3 comprises 15 residues. In germline, CDR1 is SGHTA, CDR2 FQGTGA. The CDR3 bases are TGTGCCAGCAGCTCCGCTGGGGGGAAAGGCTACGAGCAGTACTTC. Residues: CASSSAGGKGYEQYF.

This clonotype has just a few counts. DNA for the CDR3: TGTGCCAGCAGCTCCCGGGACAGGACCTACAATGAGCAGTTCTTC. This sequence encodes CASSSRDRTYNEQFF. The chain combines TRBV6-1 with TRBJ2-1, with TRBD1 matching 8 bases. The CDR3 has 15 residues. Trimming took 6 bases from V and 2 from J; bases not matched to a gene: 6. Germline V lookup: CDR1 MNHNS, CDR2 SASEGT.

This clonotype was counted ten times or more. V is TRBV9 and J is TRBJ2-3, with 8 bases lining up with TRBD1. The CDR3 is made up of 14 amino acids. The junction had 1 base not matched to a gene; V was cut back by 3 bases and J by 1 base. Germline CDR1 and CDR2: SGDLS and YYNGEE. CDR3: CASSADRGTDTQYF. CDR3 nucleotide sequence: TGTGCCAGCAGCGCGGACAGGGGCACAGATACGCAGTATTTT.

This clonotype was seen only a few times. The chain links TRBV4-1 to TRBJ2-7, with D perhaps assigned TRBD1 or TRBD2 (5 bases each). Germline V CDR1 and CDR2: MGHRA, YSYEKL. The CDR3 spans 14 residues. V was pared by 3 bases and J by 2 bases, with 11 bases between. The DNA for the CDR3 is TGCGCCAGCAGCCAGGGGGACGGAACCTACGAGCAGTACTTC. This encodes CASSQGDGTYEQYF.

This clonotype was detected ten times or more. J is TRBJ1-4 and V is TRBV29-1; D gene ambiguous. The germline V gene encodes CDR1 SQVTM and CDR2 ANQGSEA. V was pared by 4 bases and J by 8 bases, with 5 bases between. There are 10 residues in the CDR3. The CDR3 loop is CSVGGEKLFF. The CDR3 bases are TGCAGCGTTGGGGGAGAAAAACTGTTTTTT. Full variable domain (missing parts from reference TRBV29-1 and TRBJ1-4): SAVISQKPSRDICQRGTSLTIQCQVDSQVTMMFWYRQQPGQSLTLIATANQGSEATYESGFVIDKFPISRPNLTFSTLTVSNMSPEDSSIYLCSVGGEKLFFGSGTQLSVL.

This clonotype came up many times. The gene calls are TRBV5-1 and TRBJ1-2, with D possibly matching TRBD1 (6 bases). In germline, CDR1 is SGHRS, CDR2 YFSETQ. V shed 3 bases and J shed 0 bases, with 12 bases lying between them. The CDR3 length is 15 residues. CDR3 sequence reads: CASSSGQSANYGYTF. The CDR3 DNA reads TGCGCCAGCAGCTCCGGACAGTCTGCTAACTATGGCTACACCTTC.

This clonotype was observed many times. V usage is TRBV5-1 and J usage is TRBJ2-2, with D perhaps matching TRBD1 (5 bases). From germline, CDR1 is SGHRS and CDR2 YFSETQ. Trimming took off 4 bases at V and 6 bases at J, with 16 bases between the two ends. This CDR3 is 15 amino acids long. The CDR3: CASSPLYPGSGELFF. CDR3 DNA sequence: TGCGCCAGCAGCCCTTTGTATCCAGGGTCCGGGGAGCTGTTTTTT.

V gene TRBV3-1 combines with J gene TRBJ2-7; D unresolved. The V gene's germline CDR1 is LGHDT and CDR2 YNNKEL (reference sequence). Trimming took 0 bases from V and 0 from J, leaving 15 bases between them. The CDR3 has 17 residues. CDR3 sequence: CASSQEVVGSGSYEQYF. DNA of the CDR3: TGTGCCAGCAGCCAAGAGGTGGTAGGAAGTGGCTCCTACGAGCAGTACTTC.

This clonotype showed up many times. The chain recombines TRBV12-5 with TRBJ2-3, with D perhaps TRBD1 or TRBD2 (5 bases each). Trimming took off 1 base at V and 14 bases at J, with 10 bases between the two ends. This CDR3 spans 11 amino acids. The germline CDR1 and CDR2 sequences are LGHNT and FRNRAP. Here the CDR3 DNA reads TGTGCTAGTGGTTTGGGCCAGGGACGGTATTTT. It encodes CASGLGQGRYF.

This clonotype has ten or more counts. The chain uses TRBV12-3 or TRBV12-4 and TRBJ2-7; no reliable D call. Trimming took 1 base from V and 7 from J, leaving 11 bases between them. This CDR3 contains 13 residues. CDR3 amino acids: CASSLGWVGEQYV. CDR3 sequence (DNA): TGTGCCAGCAGTTTAGGGTGGGTCGGGGAGCAGTACGTC.

This clonotype was counted between two and nine times. The V gene is TRBV7-2, the J gene TRBJ1-2; possibly TRBD1 for D (6 bases). The CDR3 is 15 residues long. V was cut by 1 base and J by 0 bases, with 9 bases left in between. Germline CDR1 reads SGHTA; CDR2 reads FQGNSA. CDR3 amino acids: CASSLETGTNYGYTF. CDR3 nucleotides: TGTGCCAGCAGCTTAGAAACAGGGACTAACTATGGCTACACCTTC.

The rearrangement links TRBV5-8 to TRBJ2-7, with 9 bases lining up with TRBD1. V dropped 5 bases and J dropped 2; count of bases not matched to a gene: 8. The germline gives CDR1 SGHTS, CDR2 YDEGEE. The CDR3 consists of 15 residues. The CDR3 bases are TGTGCCAGCAGTCCCCCGGGACAGGGAGCCTACGAGCAGTACGTC. As protein: CASSPPGQGAYEQYV.

As for this clonotype: With a much larger clone just one base away, this may be a read error. The chain joins TRBV6-8 to TRBJ2-5; D gene uncertain. This CDR3 spans 14 amino acids. Germline-derived CDR1 and CDR2 are MNHGY and SAAAGT. Trimming took 5 bases from V and 2 from J, leaving 12 bases between them. The DNA of the CDR3 is TGTGCCAGCAGTCTCCTTCGACTGCAAGAGACCCAGTACTTC. Residues: CASSLLRLQETQYF.

The rearrangement links TRBV2 to TRBJ2-2; a possible D gene is TRBD1 (6 bases). This CDR3 region has 13 residues. V was clipped by 5 bases and J by 7 bases, with 11 bases between them. Germline V gene data show CDR1 as SNHLY and CDR2 as FYNNEI. CDR3 in DNA: TGTGCCAGCAGTCCCTGGACAGACGGGGAGCTGTTTTTT. Its protein is CASSPWTDGELFF.

This clonotype was seen many times. This chain uses TRBV11-3 with TRBJ2-1, with TRBD1 identical over 10 bases. The CDR3 contains 15 residues. CDR1 and CDR2 from the germline V gene are SGHNT and YENEEA. Germline trimming cut 5 bases from V and 7 bases from J; bases unmatched to any gene: 8. CDR3 amino acids: CASSSRDRGMNEQFF. The CDR3 nucleotides are TGTGCCAGCAGCAGCCGGGACAGGGGAATGAATGAGCAGTTCTTC. The full variable domain, rest sourced from reference TRBV11-3 and TRBJ2-1, is EAGVVQSPRYKIIEKKQPVAFWCNPISGHNTLYWYLQNLGQGPELLIRYENEEAVDDSQLPKDRFSAERLKGVDSTLKIQPAELGDSAVYLCASSSRDRGMNEQFFGPGTRLTVL.